These T cell receptor beta chains were read from a single sample in a study of graft-versus-host responses after intestinal transplantation. No antigen has been identified for these receptors. Produced via immunoSEQ multiplex PCR; TCRdb's table is partial and in-frame only. The table lists about 39,000 clones, over 90% of them singletons. Specimen: unstimulated CD8+ T cells sorted from spleen or lymph node cells, collected before transplant. Every receptor here comes from a human donor who was the organ donor for an intestinal transplant. CDR3s include the opening cysteine and the closing phenylalanine or tryptophan. A D gene is named only where the DNA matches it firmly. Size is stated for part of the rows, as once, few or many counts, or as a class when the clone is expanded.

clone size	D gene	J gene	V gene	CDR3 DNA	CDR3 protein
NA	NA	TRBJ2-7	TRBV11-1	TGTGCCAGCAGCTCAGGTTACGAGCAGTACTTC	CASSSGYEQYF
NA	TRBD1	TRBJ2-7	TRBV7-3	TGTGCCAGCAGCCCCGGGACAGGGGCCCTCGAGCAGTACTTC	CASSPGTGALEQYF
NA	NA	TRBJ2-3	TRBV21-1	TGTGCCAGCAGCTCCCGGACTAGCGGGACAGATACGCAGTATTTT	CASSSRTSGTDTQYF
NA	NA	TRBJ2-5	TRBV7-9	TGTGCCAGCAGGACATCTACACGAGCCCAGTACTTC	CASRTSTRAQYF
NA	NA	TRBJ2-7	TRBV27	TGTGCCAGCAGTTCAGGGGTGTGGTACGAGCAGTACTTC	CASSSGVWYEQYF
NA	NA	TRBJ2-1	TRBV7-9	TGTGCCAGCAGCTTAAAAGCAGCGGGTCCTTACAATGAGCAGTTCTTC	CASSLKAAGPYNEQFF
NA	NA	TRBJ2-7	TRBV4-1	TGCGCCAGCAGCCAAGGTGGATACGAGCAGTACTTC	CASSQGGYEQYF
NA	NA	TRBJ2-3	TRBV19	TGTGCCAGTAGTACACAGCGGAGGGGGGCGGATACGCAGTATTTT	CASSTQRRGADTQYF
NA	NA	TRBJ1-3	TRBV29-1	TGCAGCGTTGGGGGGGGAAACACCATATATTTT	CSVGGGNTIYF
NA	NA	TRBJ2-7	TRBV6-1	TGTGCCAGCAGTCCTAGCTTAAGTTCCTACGAGCAGTACTTC	CASSPSLSSYEQYF
NA	NA	TRBJ2-7	TRBV14	TGTGCCAGCAGCCAAAGGGGGTACATGTACGAGCAGTACTTC	CASSQRGYMYEQYF
NA	TRBD2	TRBJ2-1	TRBV27	TGTGCCAGCAGTTTCGGGACTAGTGGCCATGAGCAGTTCTTC	CASSFGTSGHEQFF
NA	TRBD1	TRBJ2-1	TRBV25-1	TGTGCCAGCAGTGAATATTACCCGGACAGGGGATCCTACAATGAGCAGTTCTTC	CASSEYYPDRGSYNEQFF
NA	NA	TRBJ2-7	TRBV9	TGTGCCAGCAGCGTAGGGGAGGTCCACGAGCAGTACTTC	CASSVGEVHEQYF
NA	NA	TRBJ2-4	TRBV6-5	TGTGCCAGCAGCGGACGGGGCAAAAACATTCAGTACTTC	CASSGRGKNIQYF
NA	NA	TRBJ2-7	TRBV4-1	TGCGCCAGCAGCCAAGGGACAGTTTCTTCCGCCTACGAGCAGTACTTC	CASSQGTVSSAYEQYF
NA	NA	TRBJ1-2	TRBV5-4	TGTGCCAGCAGCTTGGGACAGTCCTATGGCTACACCTTC	CASSLGQSYGYTF
NA	TRBD2	TRBJ2-2	TRBV15	TGTGCCACCAGCAGAACTCCCGGGGGGGCTTACACCGGGGAGCTGTTTTTT	CATSRTPGGAYTGELFF
NA	NA	TRBJ2-2	TRBV9	TGTGCCAGCAGCGTAGGGGGGACAACCGGGGAGCTGTTTTTT	CASSVGGTTGELFF
once	TRBD2	TRBJ2-5	TRBV18	TGTGCCAGCTCACTCACCACGAGGCCGACGCCACTAGCGGGCGCCAGGGAGACCCAGTACTTC	CASSLTTRPTPLAGARETQYF
NA	NA	TRBJ2-7	TRBV6-1	TGTGCCAGCAGGGCTGCTACAGGCTCCCCGTACGAGCAGTACTTC	CASRAATGSPYEQYF
NA	NA	TRBJ2-5	TRBV27	TGTGCCAGCAGTCCAAAGGGGACCCTCGGGACCCAGTACTTC	CASSPKGTLGTQYF
once	TRBD1	TRBJ2-7	TRBV7-6	TGTGCCAGCAGCCTCAGACAGGGAGCCTTTCGGGAGCAGTACTTC	CASSLRQGAFREQYF
NA	TRBD1	TRBJ1-5	TRBV5-1	TGCGCCAGCAGCTTGCACCACCAGGGGGGCGATCAGCCCCAGCATTTT	CASSLHHQGGDQPQHF
NA	TRBD1	TRBJ1-2	TRBV27	TGTGCCAGCAGTTTAGGTACAGGGGCCGGGGGCTACACCTTC	CASSLGTGAGGYTF
NA	TRBD2	TRBJ2-1	TRBV5-3	TGTGCCAGAAGCGCCGGGACTAGCGGTCTCAATGAGCAGTTCTTC	CARSAGTSGLNEQFF
once	NA	TRBJ2-7	TRBV11-3	TGTGCCAGCAGCTTAGAGTTCACATTCGAGCAGTACTTC	CASSLEFTFEQYF
few	NA	TRBJ1-4	TRBV27	TGTGCCAGCAGTTTAAGGGGGACTAATGAAAAACTGTTTTTT	CASSLRGTNEKLFF